These 30 T cell receptor beta chains came from one sample sequenced in a study of control samples from healthy donors and cancer patients. Libraries were prepared by immunoSEQ multiplex PCR; TCRdb keeps only in-frame clonotypes and omits some of them. The table shows approximately 90,000 clones, with more than 75% occurring only once. Sequencing was carried out using blood. The receptors shown here come from a woman between 35 and 50 years old in good health.

The chain combines TRBV5-1 with TRBJ2-5; possible D gene TRBD1, 6 bases. The CDR3 has 13 amino acids. Trimming cost V 4 bases and J 5 bases, with 12 bases left between them. CDR1 SGHRS and CDR2 YFSETQ come from the germline V gene. The CDR3 is CASSTQGSETQYF. CDR3 DNA: TGCGCCAGCAGCACACAGGGATCGGAGACCCAGTACTTC. The full variable domain, with the rest looked up from reference TRBV5-1 and TRBJ2-5, is KAGVTQTPRYLIKTRGQQVTLSCSPISGHRSVSWYQQTPGQGLQFLFEYFSETQRNKGNFPGRFSGRQFSNSRSEMNVSTLELGDSALYLCASSTQGSETQYFGPGTRLLVL.

There are a few counts of this clone. This chain joins TRBV30 and TRBJ1-4, with D maybe TRBD1 (5 bases). The CDR3 loop spans 14 amino acids. The V gene's germline CDR1 is GTSNPN and CDR2 SVGIG (reference sequence). V was pared by 2 bases and J by 5 bases, with 12 bases between. The CDR3 protein is CAWSRSPGNEKLFF. The CDR3 DNA is TGTGCCTGGAGTAGGTCGCCAGGGAATGAAAAACTGTTTTTT.

This clone was picked up a small number of times. The chain links TRBV6-6 to TRBJ1-2, with a weak D call TRBD1 (6 bases). The V end lost 5 bases, the J end lost 2 bases, and 15 bases lay between the germline ends. Germline CDR1 and CDR2: MNHNY and SVGAGI (reference sequence). The CDR3 is 15 amino acids. CDR3 residues: CASSLRDTSNYGYTF. The CDR3 DNA sequence: TGTGCCAGCAGTCTCCGGGACACCTCAAACTATGGCTACACCTTC.

The chain recombines TRBV9 with TRBJ1-1; 8 bases match TRBD1. Germline loops: CDR1 SGDLS, CDR2 YYNGEE. The CDR3 runs to 15 residues. With V trimmed by 3 bases and J by 2 bases, 6 bases remained unmatched. The DNA for the CDR3 is TGTGCCAGCAGCGCCACGGGACAGGTAAACACTGAAGCTTTCTTT. Its protein is CASSATGQVNTEAFF.

The chain combines TRBV6-5 with TRBJ1-1; D unclear. CDR3 length: 15 residues. Trimming removed 6 bases at V and 0 bases at J, with 14 bases between. Germline CDR1 reads MNHEY; CDR2 reads SVGAGI. CDR3 bases: TGTGCCAGCAGCACCCGGACCGAGGTGAACACTGAAGCTTTCTTT. As protein: CASSTRTEVNTEAFF.

J is TRBJ1-2 and V is TRBV7-8; a possible D gene is TRBD1 (6 bases). Trimming cost V 0 bases and J 4 bases, with 18 bases left between them. There are 17 residues in the CDR3. Germline CDR1 SGHVS, CDR2 FQNEAQ. The chain's CDR3 is CASSLAPYPGGIYGYTF. CDR3 bases: TGTGCCAGCAGCTTAGCGCCTTACCCGGGGGGCATCTATGGCTACACCTTC. Looking up the rest from reference TRBV7-8 and TRBJ1-2 gives the full variable domain: GAGVSQSPRYKVAKRGQDVALRCDPISGHVSLFWYQQALGQGPEFLTYFQNEAQLDKSGLPSDRFFAERPEGSVSTLKIQRTQQEDSAVYLCASSLAPYPGGIYGYTFGSGTRLTVV.

The chain carries TRBV2 and TRBJ1-5; 7 positions match TRBD1. The CDR3 covers 17 residues. Germline-derived CDR1 and CDR2 are SNHLY and FYNNEI. V lost 6 bases and J lost 2; bases outside the gene matches: 13. This chain's CDR3 is CASREGAAVDGNQPQHF. CDR3 bases: TGTGCCAGCAGGGAGGGGGCGGCGGTGGATGGCAATCAGCCCCAGCATTTT. Filled out from reference TRBV2 and TRBJ1-5, the complete variable domain reads EPEVTQTPSHQVTQMGQEVILRCVPISNHLYFYWYRQILGQKVEFLVSFYNNEISEKSEIFDDQFSVERPDGSNFTLKIRSTKLEDSAMYFCASREGAAVDGNQPQHFGDGTRLSIL.

The J gene is TRBJ1-6, the V gene TRBV6-2 or TRBV6-3; the D gene is possibly TRBD1 (6 bases). Per germline, CDR1 MNHEY and CDR2 SVGEGT. V lost 4 bases and J 6 bases, leaving 16 bases between the germline ends. CDR3 length: 16 amino acids. CDR3 in amino acids: CASSSPTGTINSPLHF. As DNA, the CDR3 is TGTGCCAGCAGTTCCCCCACCGGGACAATTAATTCACCCCTCCACTTT.

The chain employs TRBV20-1 and TRBJ2-3; 15 bases match TRBD2. CDR3 length equals 18 residues. V was clipped by 3 bases and J by 0 bases; unmatched bases: 7. Germline V lookup: CDR1 DFQATT, CDR2 SNEGSKA (reference sequence). CDR3 in DNA: TGCAGTGCTAGTGGACTAGCGGGGGGGCCCCAAAGCACAGATACGCAGTATTTT. Amino acids: CSASGLAGGPQSTDTQYF.

The chain combines TRBV9 with TRBJ1-1; 7 nucleotides match TRBD1. Germline CDR1 is SGDLS and CDR2 is YYNGEE. V lost 3 bases to trimming and J lost 0 bases; unmatched junction nucleotides: 5. The CDR3 runs to 15 residues. CDR3 in DNA: TGTGCCAGCAGCGAGACAGGGAGTATGAACACTGAAGCTTTCTTT. This sequence encodes CASSETGSMNTEAFF.

This clone was observed many times. The genes are TRBV5-1 and TRBJ1-1, with a weak D call TRBD1 (6 bases). Trimming removed 0 bases from V and 1 base from J, with 13 bases in between. This CDR3 comprises 16 residues. Germline V gene data show CDR1 as SGHRS and CDR2 as YFSETQ. The CDR3 spells CASSLDERGRNTEAFF. CDR3 nucleotides: TGCGCCAGCAGCTTGGATGAAAGGGGGAGGAACACTGAAGCTTTCTTT.

V and J are TRBV5-1 and TRBJ1-4; D is perhaps TRBD1 (5 bases). The CDR3 spans 16 residues. Trimming took 3 bases from V and 4 from J, leaving 16 bases between them. Germline V lookup: CDR1 SGHRS, CDR2 YFSETQ. The CDR3, as DNA: TGCGCCAGCAGCTCCGGACATAGCGCCCTTAATGAAAAACTGTTTTTT. This translates into CASSSGHSALNEKLFF.

The gene calls are TRBV18 and TRBJ1-1; D remains ambiguous. V was shortened by 3 bases and J by 3 bases, with 11 bases between the two germline ends. CDR3 length: 14 residues. Germline CDR1 reads KGHSH; CDR2 reads LQKENI. The CDR3 DNA follows: TGTGCCAGCTCACCCGGGGTGGGTCACACTGAAGCTTTCTTT. Protein: CASSPGVGHTEAFF.

The J gene is TRBJ1-5, the V gene TRBV11-3; 9 nucleotides line up with TRBD1. The CDR3 runs to 18 residues. Germline trimming cut 5 bases from V and 1 base from J; bases unmatched to any gene: 12. CDR1 is SGHNT and CDR2 is YENEEA in the germline V gene. CDR3 bases: TGTGCCAGCAGCCAAACCGGGACAGGGTTTTGGAGCAATCAGCCCCAGCATTTT. Protein: CASSQTGTGFWSNQPQHF.

This clone has only a few counts. The V gene is TRBV6-6, the J gene TRBJ1-1; a possible D gene is TRBD1 (5 bases). Germline V gives CDR1 MNHNY, CDR2 SVGAGI (reference sequence). The CDR3 is 13 amino acids. Trimming removed 3 bases from V and 9 bases from J, with 14 bases in between. The CDR3 protein is CASSYGGTGKAFF. The CDR3, as DNA: TGTGCCAGCAGTTATGGGGGGACGGGGAAAGCTTTCTTT.

This chain uses TRBV6-5 with TRBJ1-1; D ambiguous. Germline V gene sequence: CDR1 MNHEY, CDR2 SVGAGI. V dropped 5 bases and J dropped 0 bases, with 7 bases sitting between them. The CDR3 is 13 amino acids. Here the CDR3 DNA reads TGTGCCAGCAGTCCGACAATGAACACTGAAGCTTTCTTT. Its protein product is CASSPTMNTEAFF.

This CDR3 reads CASQPGQSSGNTIYF. The CDR3 DNA is TGTGCCAGCCAACCGGGACAGAGCTCTGGAAACACCATATATTTT. The gene calls are TRBV18 and TRBJ1-3; 7 bases map to TRBD1. Trimming cost V 8 bases and J 0 bases; bases outside gene matches: 7. The CDR3 is 15 residues long. Per germline, CDR1 KGHSH and CDR2 LQKENI.

V and J are TRBV10-3 and TRBJ1-3; D is uncertain. V gave up 8 bases and J gave up 0 bases, with 11 bases separating them. There are 14 residues in the CDR3. Germline V gives CDR1 ENHRY, CDR2 SYGVKD. DNA of the CDR3: TGTGCCATCCGGCCAGAACTCTCTGGAAACACCATATATTTT. Protein: CAIRPELSGNTIYF.

The chain joins TRBV2 to TRBJ2-5; 7 nucleotides line up with TRBD2. Looked up from germline, CDR1 is SNHLY and CDR2 is FYNNEI. With V trimmed by 0 bases and J by 4 bases, 11 bases remained unmatched. The CDR3 is made up of 17 amino acids. CDR3 nucleotides: TGTGCCAGCAGTGAAGCGCTAGGCGGGGGAGACCTAGAGACCCAGTACTTC. Translation gives CASSEALGGGDLETQYF.

This rearrangement joins TRBV6-5 to TRBJ1-4, with D unresolved. Germline CDR1 is MNHEY and CDR2 is SVGAGI. This CDR3 is 13 amino acids long. Trimming stripped 6 bases from V and 8 bases from J, with 13 bases between. CDR3 nucleotides: TGTGCCAGCAGCCTCAGAGACCGGGAAAAACTGTTTTTT. Encoded protein: CASSLRDREKLFF.

This clone was recorded only once. V usage is TRBV9 and J usage is TRBJ2-5; 8 bases are a match to TRBD2. The CDR3 covers 15 residues. Trimming at V came to 0 bases and at J to 4 bases, leaving 5 bases not matched to a gene. CDR1 is SGDLS and CDR2 is YYNGEE in the germline V gene. This chain's CDR3 is CASSVDGTRGETQYF. CDR3 nucleotides: TGTGCCAGCAGCGTAGACGGGACTAGGGGAGAGACCCAGTACTTC.

This clone occurred once. The chain links TRBV2 to TRBJ1-5, with 9 nucleotides matching TRBD1. Germline CDR1 reads SNHLY; CDR2 reads FYNNEI. V lost 7 bases, J lost 10 bases, and 8 bases stayed unmatched. This CDR3 spans 13 amino acids. DNA for the CDR3: TGTGCCAGCACCACGGGACAGGGAATCCCCCAGCATTTT. Translated, it gives CASTTGQGIPQHF.

This chain connects TRBV25-1 to TRBJ1-3, with D uncertain. Trimming shortened V by 6 bases and J by 1 base, and 7 bases separated the two germline ends. The CDR3 is 13 amino acids. Germline CDR1 is MGHDK and CDR2 is SYGVNS. The CDR3 reads CASRVSSGNTIYF. CDR3 coding DNA: TGTGCCAGCAGGGTATCGTCTGGAAACACCATATATTTT. The complete variable domain, with remaining parts taken from reference TRBV25-1 and TRBJ1-3, reads EADIYQTPRYLVIGTGKKITLECSQTMGHDKMYWYQQDPGMELHLIHYSYGVNSTEKGDLSSESTVSRIRTEHFPLTLESARPSHTSQYLCASRVSSGNTIYFGEGSWLTVV.

The V and J genes are TRBV5-6 and TRBJ1-6, with D uncertain. The CDR3 spans 12 residues. Looked up from germline, CDR1 is SGHDT and CDR2 is YYEEEE. Between the trimmed V and J ends, which lost 7 bases and 4 bases, there was a span of 6 bases. The CDR3 DNA reads TGTGCCAGCGAAGCATATAATTCACCCCTCCACTTT. Its protein is CASEAYNSPLHF.

This rearrangement joins TRBV4-3 to TRBJ2-1, with 10 bases identical to TRBD1. Germline loops: CDR1 LGHNA, CDR2 YSLEER. The CDR3 is 17 residues long. V shed 0 bases and J 4 bases; nucleotides not matched to a gene: 6. The CDR3 DNA sequence: TGCGCCAGCAGCCAAGATAGTCGGACAGGGGGATACAATGAGCAGTTCTTC. This sequence encodes CASSQDSRTGGYNEQFF.

V usage is TRBV27 and J usage is TRBJ1-6; D might be TRBD1 (5 bases). The CDR3 spans 17 residues. The V and J ends lost 6 bases and 1 base respectively, with 16 bases between them. The V gene's germline CDR1 is MNHEY and CDR2 SMNVEV (reference sequence). The CDR3 loop reads CASSQGRGRSYNSPLHF. The CDR3 nucleotides are TGTGCCAGCAGCCAGGGACGGGGAAGATCCTATAATTCACCCCTCCACTTT.

This chain joins TRBV19 and TRBJ1-3; D is possibly TRBD1 (5 bases). CDR1 and CDR2 (germline): LNHDA, SQIVND (reference sequence). The CDR3 length is 15 residues. V was shortened by 5 bases and J by 3 bases, with 14 bases between the two germline ends. CDR3 nucleotides: TGTGCCAGTAGTCCTAAGTGGGGGAATGGAAACACCATATATTTT. It codes for CASSPKWGNGNTIYF.

The chain couples TRBV7-8 to TRBJ1-2; TRBD1 matches at 8 bases. The ends lost 5 bases at V and 10 bases at J; junction bases unmatched: 6. The CDR3 is 12 residues long. Germline V gene lookup returns CDR1 SGHVS and CDR2 FQNEAQ. CDR3 region: CASSEDRVDYTF. CDR3 sequence (DNA): TGTGCCAGCAGCGAGGACAGGGTAGACTACACCTTC.

This clone was observed a handful of times. V and J are TRBV7-8 and TRBJ1-2; weak D call: TRBD1 (6 bases). This CDR3 has 14 amino acids. V gave up 3 bases and J gave up 4 bases, with 12 bases separating them. CDR1 SGHVS and CDR2 FQNEAQ come from the germline V gene. The CDR3 coding sequence is TGTGCCAGCAGCTTCCCGGGGGCGCGCTATGGCTACACCTTC. This translates into CASSFPGARYGYTF.

Only one count was recorded for this clone. V and J are TRBV7-9 and TRBJ1-4; TRBD1 matches 10 bases. CDR1 is SEHNR and CDR2 is FQNEAQ in the germline V gene (reference sequence). With V trimmed by 3 bases and J by 5 bases, 3 bases remained unmatched. The CDR3 consists of 15 residues. CDR3 DNA: TGTGCCAGCAGCTTTTGGACAGGGGGAAATGAAAAACTGTTTTTT. This encodes CASSFWTGGNEKLFF. The full variable domain, its missing parts supplied by reference TRBV7-9 and TRBJ1-4, is DTGVSQNPRHKITKRGQNVTFRCDPISEHNRLYWYRQTLGQGPEFLTYFQNEAQLEKSRLLSDRFSAERPKGSFSTLEIQRTEQGDSAMYLCASSFWTGGNEKLFFGSGTQLSVL.